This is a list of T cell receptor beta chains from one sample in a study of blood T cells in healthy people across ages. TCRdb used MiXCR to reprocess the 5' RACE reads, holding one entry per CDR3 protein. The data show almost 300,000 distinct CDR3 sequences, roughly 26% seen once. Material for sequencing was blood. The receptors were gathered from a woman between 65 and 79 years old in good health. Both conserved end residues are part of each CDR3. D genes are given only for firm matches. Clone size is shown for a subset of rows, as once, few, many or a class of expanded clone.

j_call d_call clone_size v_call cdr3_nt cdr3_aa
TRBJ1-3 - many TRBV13 TGTGCCAGCAGCCTACAACCGGACGCCGGTGGAAACACCATATATTTT CASSLQPDAGGNTIYF
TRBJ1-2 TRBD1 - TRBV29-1 TGCAGCGCGGGGGGGACAGGCATCTTC CSAGGTGIF
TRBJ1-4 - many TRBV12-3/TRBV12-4 TGTGCCAGCAGACAGGGTGTTTATGAAAAACTGTTTTTT CASRQGVYEKLFF
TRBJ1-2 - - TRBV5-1 TGCGCCAGCAGACAGGGTGGGTCTGATGGCTACACCTTC CASRQGGSDGYTF
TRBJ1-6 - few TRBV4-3 TGCGCCAGCAGCCAAGATCGTATAGATAATTCACCCCTCCACTTT CASSQDRIDNSPLHF
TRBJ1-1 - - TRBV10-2 TGCGCCAGCAGTCCCTTCAGCCAGAACACTGAAGCTTTCTTT CASSPFSQNTEAFF
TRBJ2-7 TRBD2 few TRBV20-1 TGCAGTGCTCGCAAGACTAGCGGGGGATACGAGCAGTACTTC CSARKTSGGYEQYF
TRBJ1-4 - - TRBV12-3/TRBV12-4 TGTGCCAGCAGTTCCTTTGACAGGAGTTTAAAGCAGGAAAAACTGTTTTTT CASSSFDRSLKQEKLFF
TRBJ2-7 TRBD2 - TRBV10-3 TGTGCCATCAGGATGAGCGGGACCGGCACCTACGAGCAGTACTTC CAIRMSGTGTYEQYF
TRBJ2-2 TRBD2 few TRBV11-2 TGTGCCAGCAGCCAAGGGACTAGCCCTCTTAACACCGGGGAGCTGTTTTTT CASSQGTSPLNTGELFF
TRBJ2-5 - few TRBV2 TGTGCCAGCCTACGGGGTTCGTCAGGAGAGACCCAGTACTTC CASLRGSSGETQYF
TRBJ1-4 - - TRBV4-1 TGCGCCAGCAGCCAAGATTTGATGACTAGGACTTATAGTGAAAAACTGTTTTTT CASSQDLMTRTYSEKLFF
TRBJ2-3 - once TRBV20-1 TGCAGTGCTAGTTCCAGCGGGCTCCGCACAGATACGCAGTATTTT CSASSSGLRTDTQYF
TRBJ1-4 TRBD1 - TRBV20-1 TGCAGTGCAAGGACAGGGACGGTCACTAATGAAAAACTGTTTTTT CSARTGTVTNEKLFF
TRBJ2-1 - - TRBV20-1 TGCAGTGCAGAGCAACGACGTGCGGGTTACAATGAGCAGTTCTTC CSAEQRRAGYNEQFF
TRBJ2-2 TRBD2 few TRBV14 TGTGCCAGCAGCCCAACCCCCAGAGGGAGGGGTGCCGGGGAGCTGTTTTTT CASSPTPRGRGAGELFF
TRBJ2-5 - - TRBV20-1 TGCAGTGCCCACTACCCAGGTTCGGGACCCCCTTTCTTC CSAHYPGSGPPFF
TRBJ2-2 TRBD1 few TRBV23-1 TGCGCCAGCAGCCCTCGGGACAGTTACACCGGGGAGCTGTTTTTT CASSPRDSYTGELFF
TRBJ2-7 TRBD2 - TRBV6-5 TGTGCCAGCAGACGAGGGACTATTAGAGACGAGCAGTACTTC CASRRGTIRDEQYF
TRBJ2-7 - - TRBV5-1 TGCGCCAGCAGCTTGCCAGGGGACGAGCAGTACTTC CASSLPGDEQYF
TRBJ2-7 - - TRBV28 TGTGCCACCGCGGCGGTCCGCGAGCAGTACTTC CATAAVREQYF
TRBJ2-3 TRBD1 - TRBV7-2 TGTGCCAGCAGCATGGGGACAGCTTCACGCACAGATACGCAGTATTTT CASSMGTASRTDTQYF
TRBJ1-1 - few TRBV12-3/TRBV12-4 TGTGCCAGCAGCCAACAGAGGAACACTGAAGCTTTCTTT CASSQQRNTEAFF
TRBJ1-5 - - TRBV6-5 TGTGCCAGCAGTTACTCGGTGGACGCCGGGCAGCCCCAGCATTTT CASSYSVDAGQPQHF
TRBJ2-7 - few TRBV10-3 TGTGCCATCAGCCTAACACAGGAAAACGAGCAGTACTTC CAISLTQENEQYF
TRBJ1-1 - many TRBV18 TGTGCCAGCTCACCAGAAGGATCAGCGGCTTTCTTT CASSPEGSAAFF
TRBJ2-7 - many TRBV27 TGTGCCAGCAGGGGGACTCCCCCCTACGAGCAGTACTTC CASRGTPPYEQYF
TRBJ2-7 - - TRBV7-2 TGTGCCAGCAGCTTAACTCACGACGAGCAGTACTTC CASSLTHDEQYF
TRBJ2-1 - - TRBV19 TGTGCCAGTAGTGGAGATAAGGCGGGCGGTGATGAGCAGTTCTTC CASSGDKAGGDEQFF
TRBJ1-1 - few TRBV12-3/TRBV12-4 TGTGCCAGCAGCCGACAGGACAACACTGAAGCTTTCTTT CASSRQDNTEAFF
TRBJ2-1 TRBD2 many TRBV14 TGTGCCAGCAGCCAGGGACTAGCGGGTTGGGATGAGCAGTTCTTC CASSQGLAGWDEQFF
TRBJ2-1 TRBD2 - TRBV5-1 TGCGCCAGCGGCTTGGAAAGTGAAAGCGGGAGGAGCTCCTACAATGAGCAGTTCTTC CASGLESESGRSSYNEQFF
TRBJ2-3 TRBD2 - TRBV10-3 TGTGCCATCAGTGAGCCCTCTCTAGCGGGGGTAACAGATACGCAGTATTTT CAISEPSLAGVTDTQYF
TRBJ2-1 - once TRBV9 TGTGCCAGCAGCCAAATAGGGACGGCCGGTACCAATGAGCAGTTCTTC CASSQIGTAGTNEQFF
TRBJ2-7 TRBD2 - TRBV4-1 TGCGCCAGCAGCCAAGCACTAGCGGGGTACGAGCAGTACTTC CASSQALAGYEQYF
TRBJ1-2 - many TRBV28 TGTGCCAGCAGCCTTAGCCCGGGTCACAGGGAGCTGTCATATGGCTACACCTTC CASSLSPGHRELSYGYTF
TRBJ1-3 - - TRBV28 TGTGCCGGCAGTTTATCAAACAGAGTCCCCTCTGGAAACACCATATATTTT CAGSLSNRVPSGNTIYF
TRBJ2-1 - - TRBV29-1 TGCAGCGTTGCGAGGGGGAATGAGCAGTTCTTC CSVARGNEQFF
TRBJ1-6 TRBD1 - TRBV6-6 TGTGCCAGCAGTTATTCAGGGGGGAATTCACCCCTCCACTTT CASSYSGGNSPLHF
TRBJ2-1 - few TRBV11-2 TGTGCCAGCAGCTTAGCGGGCGGGGCCTACAATGAGCAGTTCTTC CASSLAGGAYNEQFF
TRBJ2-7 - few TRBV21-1 TGTGCCAGCAGCAAAGCTCGGGAGAAAAGCTCCTACGAGCAGTACTTC CASSKAREKSSYEQYF
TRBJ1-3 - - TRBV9 TGTGCCAGCAGCGTGACGGGGATCTTGTCTGGAAACACCATATATTTT CASSVTGILSGNTIYF
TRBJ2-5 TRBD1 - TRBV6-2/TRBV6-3 TGTGCCAGCAGACCGGGACAGACGTACCAAGAGACCCAGTACTTC CASRPGQTYQETQYF
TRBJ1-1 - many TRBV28 TGTGCCAGCAGTTTAGTCCCGGGCAGGGTGAACACTGAAGCTTTCTTT CASSLVPGRVNTEAFF
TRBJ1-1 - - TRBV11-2 TGTGCCTGTAGCAGGGAGAACACTGAAGCTTTCTTT CACSRENTEAFF
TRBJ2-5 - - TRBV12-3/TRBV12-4 TGTGCCAGCAGTTTACAGGGCACCAAAGAGACCCAGTACTTC CASSLQGTKETQYF
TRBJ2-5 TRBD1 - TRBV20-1 TGCAGTGCTTCGCCGAGGACAGGGCGTTGGGAGACCCAGTACTTC CSASPRTGRWETQYF
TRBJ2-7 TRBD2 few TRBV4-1 TGCGCCAGCAGCCAAGATTTGCTCGGACTAGCGGGAGAAAACGAGCAGTACTTC CASSQDLLGLAGENEQYF
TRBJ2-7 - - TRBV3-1 TGTGCCAGCAGCCAAGAGTACTCCCGGGAGCAGTACTTC CASSQEYSREQYF
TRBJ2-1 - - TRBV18 TGTGCCAGCTCCTCAGAACTGAATGAGCAGTTCTTC CASSSELNEQFF